This T cell receptor (beta chain) was profiled in a study of PD-1 blockade in classical Hodgkin lymphoma. Turning to the study itself: The nivolumab dose that patients received was 3 mg/kg, given intravenously every 2 weeks.

As for time point: cycle 4 day 1 (C4D1), after less than 7 weeks of nivolumab. Exposure to brentuximab vedotin varied, and each patient had relapsed following autologous stem cell transplantation. There are a few counts of this clone. As yet, its antigen is unknown. TCRdb keeps only in-frame clones here, not all; method: immunoSEQ multiplex PCR. The sample lists about 61,000 clones, 70% to 90% occurring once. Study-level findings and limits: While CD8+ TCR diversity did not rise significantly by C4D1, CD4+ TCR diversity did.

This CDR3 is 13 amino acids long. CDR1 MNHEY and CDR2 SVGAGI come from the germline V gene. V lost 6 bases and J 6 bases, leaving 15 bases between the germline ends. This sequence originates from a human donor with classical Hodgkin lymphoma. This rearrangement joins TRBV6-5 to TRBJ2-7; D is undetermined. The sample in question was peripheral blood mononuclear cells (PBMCs), obtained before the fourth cycle of nivolumab. The CDR3 bases are TGTGCCAGCAGCACCTTCGGAGCCGGCGAGCAGTACTTC. This sequence encodes CASSTFGAGEQYF.